A single T cell receptor (beta chain) is shown here with its context. Its antigen remains unidentified. The data are from a study of long-term antiretroviral therapy in people with HIV. The CDR3 runs to 15 residues. The V gene end was trimmed by 10 bases and the J gene end by 2 bases; junction bases not matched to a gene: 10. From germline, CDR1 is SGHTA and CDR2 FQGNSA. Study-wide results and caveats: Clones that had undergone expansion before ART prevailed in the repertoire throughout all time points.

The run of the v3.0 immunoSEQ assay was at survey level. This table comes from immunoSEQ multiplex PCR, and its TCRdb copy is limited to in-frame clones, with some not included. Altogether 20,000 or so clones are present, around 81% being singletons, with the ten largest covering around 12%. Sequencing used unsorted PBMCs, obtained 0.1 years before starting antiretroviral therapy. This clonotype was obtained from a man aged 40-55 years with HIV. The rearrangement links TRBV7-2 to TRBJ2-2; 7 bases fit TRBD2. The CDR3 coding sequence is TGTGCCATCTCCGGCGGGAGTTATAACACCGGGGAGCTGTTTTTT. As protein: CAISGGSYNTGELFF.